The 18 T cell receptor beta chains reported below all come from one sample, sequenced in a study of blood T cell repertoires in COVID-19. Repertoires were generated with immunoSEQ multiplex PCR, while TCRdb's copy carries only in-frame clones and drops some. The sample records approximately 290,000 clones, 75% to 95% being singletons. Sequencing was carried out using PBMCs or T cells enriched from blood (not recorded which). The receptor source for this set is a woman in her twenties or thirties who had recovered from COVID-19.

CDR3 loop: CASTGGGSYNEQFF. CDR3 nucleotides: TGTGCCAGCACAGGAGGAGGATCCTACAATGAGCAGTTCTTC. The chain has TRBV28 and TRBJ2-1; D possibly corresponds to TRBD2 (5 bases). V dropped 7 bases and J dropped 1 base, with 11 bases sitting between them. The CDR3 consists of 14 residues. Germline-derived CDR1 and CDR2 are MDHEN and SYDVKM.

The chain is built from TRBV10-1 and TRBJ2-2; tentatively, D is TRBD1 (6 bases). CDR1 and CDR2 from the germline V gene are WNHNN and SYGVQD (reference sequence). The CDR3 loop spans 17 amino acids. V dropped 0 bases and J dropped 2 bases, with 13 bases sitting between them. CDR3 in amino acids: CASSESPGHTNTGELFF. In DNA, the CDR3 is TGCGCCAGCAGTGAGTCGCCGGGACATACTAACACCGGGGAGCTGTTTTTT.

This chain uses TRBV9 with TRBJ2-1; D is possibly TRBD2 (7 bases). This CDR3 has 17 residues. CDR1 and CDR2 from the germline V gene are SGDLS and YYNGEE. V lost 0 bases to trimming and J lost 0 bases, with 13 bases between them. The CDR3 loop is CASSVGQGGGSYNEQFF. The CDR3 region has the DNA TGTGCCAGCAGCGTAGGGCAGGGAGGGGGCTCCTACAATGAGCAGTTCTTC.

This clone came up once. The gene calls are TRBV28 and TRBJ1-4; D gene ambiguous. The CDR3 spans 14 residues. V was cut by 2 bases and J by 4 bases, with 8 bases left in between. The germline gives CDR1 MDHEN, CDR2 SYDVKM. CDR3 in amino acids: CASSLRLNNEKLFF. In nucleotides, the CDR3 is TGTGCCAGCAGTTTACGACTGAATAATGAAAAACTGTTTTTT.

The V call is TRBV7-9, the J call TRBJ1-5, with 11 bases matching TRBD1. V shed 1 base and J 5 bases; nucleotides not matched to a gene: 4. There are 16 residues in the CDR3. Germline CDR1 SEHNR, CDR2 FQNEAQ (reference sequence). The CDR3: CASSLGTGGYYQPQHF. In nucleotides, the CDR3 is TGTGCCAGCAGCTTAGGGACAGGGGGCTACTATCAGCCCCAGCATTTT.

This clone was counted between two and nine times. The chain has TRBV10-3 and TRBJ1-4, with D perhaps matching TRBD1 (5 bases). Between the trimmed V and J ends, which lost 5 bases and 8 bases, there was a span of 9 bases. Germline V gene lookup returns CDR1 ENHRY and CDR2 SYGVKD. This CDR3 is 12 amino acids long. CDR3 amino acids: CAISRGGEKLFF. CDR3 bases: TGTGCCATCAGTAGGGGTGGGGAAAAACTGTTTTTT.

The genes are TRBV7-2 and TRBJ2-3; a possible D gene is TRBD2 (5 bases). Germline CDR1 reads SGHTA; CDR2 reads FQGNSA. The CDR3 spans 12 residues. V shed 6 bases and J shed 6 bases, with 10 bases lying between them. The CDR3 is CASSRRGDTQYF. Written as DNA, the CDR3 is TGTGCCAGCAGTCGGAGAGGGGATACGCAGTATTTT.

The V and J genes are TRBV30 and TRBJ1-4, with 10 bases lining up with TRBD1. With V trimmed by 3 bases and J by 8 bases, 9 bases remained unmatched. Germline CDR1 reads GTSNPN; CDR2 reads SVGIG (reference sequence). The CDR3 runs to 15 residues. This CDR3 is CAWRARDRGEEKLFF. In DNA, the CDR3 is TGTGCCTGGAGAGCCCGGGACAGGGGCGAAGAAAAACTGTTTTTT.

V gene TRBV24-1 combines with J gene TRBJ2-2, with a possible D match to TRBD1 (6 bases). Trimming took 0 bases from V and 5 from J, leaving 12 bases between them. The CDR3 loop spans 16 amino acids. The germline CDR1 and CDR2 sequences are KGHDR and SFDVKD. CDR3 in DNA: TGTGCCACCAGTGATTTGGCCAGGGGTGAAACCGGGGAGCTGTTTTTT. Its protein is CATSDLARGETGELFF.

The chain uses TRBV15 and TRBJ2-1; tentatively, D is TRBD2 (5 bases). Trimming took 5 bases from V and 4 from J, leaving 15 bases between them. CDR3 length: 15 amino acids. Germline V gene data show CDR1 as LNHNV and CDR2 as YYDKDF (reference sequence). The CDR3 reads CATSHFRRFYNEQFF. CDR3 DNA sequence: TGTGCCACCAGCCATTTCCGGAGGTTTTACAATGAGCAGTTCTTC. Complete variable domain (other parts from reference TRBV15 and TRBJ2-1): DAMVIQNPRYQVTQFGKPVTLSCSQTLNHNVMYWYQQKSSQAPKLLFHYYDKDFNNEADTPDNFQSRRPNTSFCFLDIRSPGLGDTAMYLCATSHFRRFYNEQFFGPGTRLTVL.

The V and J genes are TRBV6-4 and TRBJ2-7; 8 nucleotides match TRBD1. This CDR3 is 15 amino acids long. CDR1 and CDR2 from the germline V gene are MRHNA and SNTAGT. V gave up 5 bases and J gave up 2 bases; unmatched junction bases: 8. The CDR3 nucleotides read TGTGCCAGCAGTAAAAAGGACAGGGAAGCCTACGAGCAGTACTTC. It is translated as CASSKKDREAYEQYF.

This sequence joins TRBV11-3 and TRBJ1-1; D is uncertain. Germline-derived CDR1 and CDR2 are SGHNT and YENEEA. Trimming took 1 base from V and 0 from J, leaving 15 bases between them. The CDR3 has 17 amino acids. The CDR3 nucleotides read TGTGCCAGCAGCTTAGTTCGGCAGGCCGATATGAACACTGAAGCTTTCTTT. Its protein product is CASSLVRQADMNTEAFF.

This clone appeared a single time. The chain carries TRBV7-8 and TRBJ1-2; D perhaps matches TRBD1 (6 bases). Germline lookup yields CDR1 SGHVS and CDR2 FQNEAQ. The CDR3 extends over 16 amino acids. Trimming removed 1 base from V and 0 bases from J, with 12 bases in between. CDR3 in amino acids: CASSLVGQGANYGYTF. CDR3 bases: TGTGCCAGCAGCTTAGTGGGACAAGGAGCTAACTATGGCTACACCTTC.

CDR3 DNA: TGTGCCAGCAGTTTAACGGAGGGGTTTGGTCAGCCCCAGCATTTT. Its protein product is CASSLTEGFGQPQHF. The J gene is TRBJ1-5, the V gene TRBV27, with D possibly TRBD1 on 5 matching bases. In germline, CDR1 is MNHEY, CDR2 SMNVEV (reference sequence). The CDR3 spans 15 residues. The V end was cut by 2 bases, the J end by 6 bases, with 14 bases between.

With regard to this clone: Other DNA variants within this sample encode the same CDR3. This chain links TRBV28 with TRBJ2-1; D unclear. Germline assignment: CDR1 MDHEN and CDR2 SYDVKM. Trimming pared 2 bases from V and 0 bases from J, leaving 8 bases between. This CDR3 contains 15 residues. The CDR3, as DNA: TGTGCCAGCAGTTTAGATACAAGCTCCTACAATGAGCAGTTCTTC. Translating it yields CASSLDTSSYNEQFF.

V gene TRBV7-8 combines with J gene TRBJ2-7; 10 bases map to TRBD1. V lost 3 bases to trimming and J lost 3 bases; unmatched junction nucleotides: 14. Per germline, CDR1 SGHVS and CDR2 FQNEAQ. The CDR3 consists of 18 residues. In DNA, the CDR3 is TGTGCCAGCAGCTTCCGGGACAGGGGACACGGGTTAGGCTACGAGCAGTACTTC. Its translation is CASSFRDRGHGLGYEQYF.

The CDR3 here is CATSDGTGFTGELFF. The CDR3 DNA follows: TGTGCCACCAGTGATGGGACAGGGTTCACCGGGGAGCTGTTTTTT. The chain has TRBV24-1 and TRBJ2-2; 9 bases agree with TRBD1. CDR3 size: 15 residues. The junction had 2 bases not matched to a gene; V was cut back by 3 bases and J by 4 bases. Per the germline V gene, CDR1 is KGHDR and CDR2 is SFDVKD.

The chain carries TRBV19 and TRBJ2-4, with D unresolved. Germline CDR1 reads LNHDA; CDR2 reads SQIVND (reference sequence). V was clipped by 6 bases and J by 0 bases, with 12 bases between them. This CDR3 has 15 amino acids. The CDR3 protein is CASSPVIVAKNIQYF. As DNA, the CDR3 is TGTGCCAGTAGCCCGGTTATTGTAGCCAAAAACATTCAGTACTTC.